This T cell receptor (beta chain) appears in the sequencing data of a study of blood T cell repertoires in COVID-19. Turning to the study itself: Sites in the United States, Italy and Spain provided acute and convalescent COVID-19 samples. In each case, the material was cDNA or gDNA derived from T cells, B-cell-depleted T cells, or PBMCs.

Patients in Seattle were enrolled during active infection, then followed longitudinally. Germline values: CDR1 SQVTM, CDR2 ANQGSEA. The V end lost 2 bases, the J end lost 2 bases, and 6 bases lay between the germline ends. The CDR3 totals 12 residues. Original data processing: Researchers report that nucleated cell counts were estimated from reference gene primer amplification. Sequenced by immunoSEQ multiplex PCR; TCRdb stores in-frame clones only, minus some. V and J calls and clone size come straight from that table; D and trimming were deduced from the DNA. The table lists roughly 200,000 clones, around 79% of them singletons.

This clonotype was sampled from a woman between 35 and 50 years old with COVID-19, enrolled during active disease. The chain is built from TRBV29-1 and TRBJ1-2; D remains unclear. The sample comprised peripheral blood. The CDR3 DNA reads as TGCAGCGTTGAAAGCAGGAACTATGGCTACACCTTC. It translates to CSVESRNYGYTF.